The clone carrying this T cell receptor (beta chain) came up a few times. The antigen is not known. Trimming cost V 5 bases and J 5 bases; bases outside gene matches: 13. The CDR3 totals 16 residues. Germline assignment: CDR1 MNHNS and CDR2 SASEGT. This entry comes from a study of vaccination and CD4 T cells after COVID-19. The wider study: The study enrolled six male and four female convalescents, two of whom were Hispanic. Study outcomes and limitations: Vaccine-specific clones numbering 304 of 307 showed spike mono-reactivity in convalescent patients.

TCRdb reprocessed the PCR reads with MiXCR, giving one entry per CDR3 protein. The sample has 20,000 or so distinct CDR3 sequences, roughly two thirds seen once. The chain uses TRBV6-1 and TRBJ1-1; 8 bases align to TRBD1. The specimen was CD4+ T cells from blood, collected after SARS-CoV-2 vaccination. The TCR originated in a human donor who had recovered from COVID-19. The DNA for the CDR3 is TGTGCCAGCAGTCTCGCGGGCGACAGGGGTCGAACTGAAGCTTTCTTT. It yields the protein CASSLAGDRGRTEAFF.